This T cell receptor beta chain originates from a study of breast tumors, draining lymph nodes, adjacent tissues. Of note for this clonotype: The antigen remains undetermined.

TCRdb independently ran MiXCR on the multiplex PCR reads; one entry per CDR3 protein. The sample has over 20,000 distinct CDR3 sequences, about 30% seen once. General study results and limits: The data were judged consistent with most tumor T cells coming from lymph node and expanding in tumor. Luminal-like breast cancer showed significantly greater tumor-nontumor repertoire similarity than basal-like breast cancer did. That most tumor T cells come from lymph nodes remained unproven.

Trimming removed 5 bases at V and 6 bases at J, with 13 bases between. CDR1 and CDR2 (germline): DFQATT, SNEGSKA (reference sequence). The CDR3 sequence is 12 residues long. This chain links TRBV20-1 with TRBJ1-1; possible D gene TRBD1, 5 bases. The TCR sequence derives from a female donor with breast cancer. Some clones in this sample may be carry-over from other donors' samples. The source material was breast tumor tissue. Written as DNA, the CDR3 is TGCAGTGCTGAACGGGGGATGGCTGAAGCTTTCTTT. Its translation is CSAERGMAEAFF.